The rows below give T cell receptor beta chains drawn from one sample of a study of CD8 T cells in ankylosing spondylitis. TCRdb fed the 5' RACE reads into MiXCR, producing one record per CDR3 protein. The sample has approximately 220,000 distinct CDR3 sequences; more than 25% are singletons. The sample consisted of blood, either unsorted or a sorted T cell fraction (not recorded which). These receptors were collected from a male donor with ankylosing spondylitis or in good health (not recorded which). Each CDR3 is given with its conserved first and last residue. The D gene is left open where the match is weak. Only part of the rows carry a size: once, few, many, or a class if the clone is expanded.

j_gene: TRBJ2-5
abundance: few
v_gene: TRBV7-9
d_gene: TRBD1
CDR3aa: CASSSTGAFRETQYF
CDR3nt: TGTGCCAGCAGCTCGACAGGGGCGTTTAGGGAGACCCAGTACTTC

j_gene: TRBJ1-2
abundance: -
v_gene: TRBV5-1
d_gene: -
CDR3aa: CASSASSYGYTF
CDR3nt: TGCGCCAGCAGCGCCAGTAGCTATGGCTACACCTTC

j_gene: TRBJ2-7
abundance: -
v_gene: TRBV20-1
d_gene: TRBD1
CDR3aa: CSARETGAEQYF
CDR3nt: TGCAGTGCTAGGGAGACAGGGGCCGAGCAGTACTTC

j_gene: TRBJ2-3
abundance: -
v_gene: TRBV20-1
d_gene: -
CDR3aa: CSAAWFSRTDTQYF
CDR3nt: TGCAGTGCCGCATGGTTCTCTCGCACAGATACGCAGTATTTT

j_gene: TRBJ2-1
abundance: many
v_gene: TRBV15
d_gene: -
CDR3aa: CATSRDQIYEQFF
CDR3nt: TGTGCCACCAGCAGAGATCAAATTTATGAGCAGTTCTTC

j_gene: TRBJ1-1
abundance: many
v_gene: TRBV12-3/TRBV12-4
d_gene: -
CDR3aa: CASTRDPNTEAFF
CDR3nt: TGTGCCAGCACCCGGGATCCTAACACTGAAGCTTTCTTT

j_gene: TRBJ2-7
abundance: -
v_gene: TRBV10-3
d_gene: -
CDR3aa: CAISEGEAYEQYF
CDR3nt: TGTGCCATCAGTGAGGGGGAGGCCTACGAGCAGTACTTC

j_gene: TRBJ2-1
abundance: many
v_gene: TRBV6-1
d_gene: -
CDR3aa: CASRPDTSRSYNEQFF
CDR3nt: TGTGCCAGCAGGCCAGATACTAGTCGCTCCTACAATGAGCAGTTCTTC

j_gene: TRBJ2-7
abundance: -
v_gene: TRBV12-3/TRBV12-4
d_gene: -
CDR3aa: CASSPTGHSSYEQYF
CDR3nt: TGTGCCAGCAGTCCCACAGGGCATTCCTCCTACGAGCAGTACTTC

j_gene: TRBJ1-1
abundance: few
v_gene: TRBV10-3
d_gene: -
CDR3aa: CAISDGWGTEAFF
CDR3nt: TGTGCCATCAGTGATGGTTGGGGCACTGAAGCTTTCTTT

j_gene: TRBJ2-3
abundance: -
v_gene: TRBV20-1
d_gene: -
CDR3aa: CSAGGGSTDTQYF
CDR3nt: TGCAGTGCTGGGGGAGGTAGCACAGATACGCAGTATTTT

j_gene: TRBJ2-2
abundance: many
v_gene: TRBV4-3
d_gene: -
CDR3aa: CGSSQDNTGELFF
CDR3nt: TGCGGCAGCAGCCAAGACAACACCGGGGAGCTGTTTTTT

j_gene: TRBJ2-7
abundance: many
v_gene: TRBV12-3/TRBV12-4
d_gene: -
CDR3aa: CASSLGQPGSHEQYF
CDR3nt: TGTGCCAGCAGTTTAGGACAGCCGGGTAGCCACGAGCAGTACTTC

j_gene: TRBJ2-1
abundance: -
v_gene: TRBV6-4
d_gene: TRBD2
CDR3aa: CASSVVAGDVFNEQFF
CDR3nt: TGTGCCAGCAGTGTTGTAGCGGGAGATGTCTTCAATGAGCAGTTCTTC

j_gene: TRBJ2-3
abundance: few
v_gene: TRBV4-2
d_gene: -
CDR3aa: CASSQVGGTQLDTQYF
CDR3nt: TGTGCCAGCAGCCAAGTGGGCGGGACGCAGCTGGATACGCAGTATTTT

j_gene: TRBJ2-2
abundance: many
v_gene: TRBV5-1
d_gene: -
CDR3aa: CASSLERTGELFF
CDR3nt: TGCGCCAGCAGCTTAGAACGGACCGGGGAGCTGTTTTTT

j_gene: TRBJ1-6
abundance: -
v_gene: TRBV12-3/TRBV12-4
d_gene: TRBD1
CDR3aa: CASSPSDRGSPLHF
CDR3nt: TGTGCCAGCAGTCCGTCGGACAGGGGTTCACCCCTCCACTTT